This T cell receptor beta chain was found in a study of blood T cells in healthy people across ages. Germline CDR1 and CDR2: LNHDA and SQIVND (reference sequence). There are 13 residues in the CDR3. With 4 bases removed from V and 9 bases from J, the gap between germline ends came to 13 bases. Notes on the study in general: Strong correlation existed between TCR beta diversity and naive T cell percentage. TCR beta diversity, measured per million T cells, fell in a roughly linear way with age.

A second PCR, run for roughly 7 to 11 cycles, used a sample-barcoded 5' primer plus a J-beta primer mix. TCRdb called the 5' RACE reads again in MiXCR, with one record for every CDR3 protein. The table records around 800,000 distinct CDR3 sequences, about 59% of them present only once. Details on this clonotype: Its antigen is unknown.

The receptor was isolated from a young man in good health. V is TRBV19 and J is TRBJ2-4; TRBD1 is a possible D gene (6 bases). The sample taken for sequencing was blood. Written as DNA, the CDR3 is TGTGCCAGTAGTAGGAACAGGGAAGGCATTCAGTACTTC. Translated, it gives CASSRNREGIQYF.